The 9 T cell receptor beta chains below all came from one sample that was sequenced in a study of T cell repertoires in cytomegalovirus infection. TCRdb processed the reads anew with MiXCR; each CDR3 protein has one entry. The sample includes 500,000 or so distinct CDR3 sequences, about 15% of them seen just once. Input material: CD8+ T cells from PBMCs. The source of these receptors is a human donor in good health (CMV status not recorded). Some clones in this sample may be carry-over from other donors' samples.

This clonotype showed up just once. The chain is built from TRBV9 and TRBJ1-2; 8 bases are shared with TRBD1. CDR3 length equals 14 residues. Looked up from germline, CDR1 is SGDLS and CDR2 is YYNGEE. Losses at the gene ends were 1 base for V and 5 bases for J; bases not matched to a gene: 4. The CDR3 DNA is TGTGCCAGCAGCGTAACGACAGGGGTTTATGGCTACACCTTC. It specifies CASSVTTGVYGYTF.

This clonotype turned up a few times. This chain connects TRBV6-5 to TRBJ1-2, with 8 bases aligning to TRBD1. V shed 2 bases, J shed 4 bases, and the junction held 9 bases outside the gene matches. In germline, CDR1 is MNHEY, CDR2 SVGAGI. The CDR3 sequence is 16 residues long. CDR3 in amino acids: CASSYDRGAIGYGYTF. In nucleotides, the CDR3 is TGTGCCAGCAGTTACGACAGGGGTGCAATAGGCTATGGCTACACCTTC.

The chain has TRBV10-3 and TRBJ2-1; TRBD2 agrees at 7 bases. The CDR3 has 13 amino acids. Per germline, CDR1 ENHRY and CDR2 SYGVKD. J gave up 6 bases and V 7 bases, and 6 bases lay outside the gene matches. CDR3 coding DNA: TGTGCCATCAAACGCGGGGAGGGCAATGAGCAGTTCTTC. This codes for CAIKRGEGNEQFF.

The genes are TRBV29-1 and TRBJ2-7, with 9 bases that match TRBD1. Germline V gives CDR1 SQVTM, CDR2 ANQGSEA. The CDR3 runs to 13 residues. V gave up 7 bases and J gave up 1 base; unmatched junction bases: 5. The CDR3 sequence is CSARTGDSYEQYF. For the CDR3, the DNA is TGCAGCGCCCGGACAGGGGATTCCTACGAGCAGTACTTC.

This clonotype has more than one count but fewer than ten. The genes are TRBV9 and TRBJ2-1; tentative D call: TRBD2 (5 bases). Germline lookup yields CDR1 SGDLS and CDR2 YYNGEE. This CDR3 contains 15 residues. V was pared by 4 bases and J by 2 bases, with 13 bases between. CDR3 protein: CASSPRTGTYNEQFF. The CDR3 coding sequence is TGTGCCAGCAGCCCCCGGACTGGAACCTACAATGAGCAGTTCTTC.

In this sample, this clonotype turned up many times. J is TRBJ1-5 and V is TRBV7-9; TRBD1 matches at 10 bases. The CDR3 is 15 amino acids. V trimming: 3 bases; J trimming: 3 bases; junction bases outside the gene matches: 2. Germline CDR1 and CDR2: SEHNR and FQNEAQ (reference sequence). The CDR3 loop reads CASSLGQGINQPQHF. The DNA of the CDR3 is TGTGCCAGCAGCTTGGGACAGGGGATCAATCAGCCCCAGCATTTT. Variable domain in full (rest from reference TRBV7-9 and TRBJ1-5): DTGVSQNPRHKITKRGQNVTFRCDPISEHNRLYWYRQTLGQGPEFLTYFQNEAQLEKSRLLSDRFSAERPKGSFSTLEIQRTEQGDSAMYLCASSLGQGINQPQHFGDGTRLSIL.

The V gene is TRBV19, the J gene TRBJ2-1; D perhaps matches TRBD1 (5 bases). Germline V gives CDR1 LNHDA, CDR2 SQIVND (reference sequence). The CDR3 spans 16 residues. Trimming removed 0 bases from V and 0 bases from J, with 9 bases in between. The CDR3 region is CASSIDRDSSYNEQFF. The DNA for the CDR3 is TGTGCCAGTAGTATAGACAGGGATAGCTCCTACAATGAGCAGTTCTTC.

This clonotype was recorded at least ten times. The chain recombines TRBV7-8 with TRBJ2-2, with D perhaps TRBD2 (5 bases). This CDR3 has 15 amino acids. Germline assignment: CDR1 SGHVS and CDR2 FQNEAQ. The germline V and J ends were trimmed by 5 bases and 6 bases, with 16 bases remaining between them. The DNA of the CDR3 is TGTGCCAGCAGCCTTACCTTTGACGGGGCCGGGGAGCTGTTTTTT. Translated: CASSLTFDGAGELFF.

This sequence joins TRBV7-9 and TRBJ2-7; a weak D match, TRBD2 (6 bases). This CDR3 has 15 residues. Germline CDR1 reads SEHNR; CDR2 reads FQNEAQ (reference sequence). V was cut by 2 bases and J by 7 bases, with 18 bases left in between. The CDR3 is CASSLPDGRRGEQYF. In nucleotides, the CDR3 is TGTGCCAGCAGCTTACCCGATGGACGGAGGGGAGAGCAGTACTTC.